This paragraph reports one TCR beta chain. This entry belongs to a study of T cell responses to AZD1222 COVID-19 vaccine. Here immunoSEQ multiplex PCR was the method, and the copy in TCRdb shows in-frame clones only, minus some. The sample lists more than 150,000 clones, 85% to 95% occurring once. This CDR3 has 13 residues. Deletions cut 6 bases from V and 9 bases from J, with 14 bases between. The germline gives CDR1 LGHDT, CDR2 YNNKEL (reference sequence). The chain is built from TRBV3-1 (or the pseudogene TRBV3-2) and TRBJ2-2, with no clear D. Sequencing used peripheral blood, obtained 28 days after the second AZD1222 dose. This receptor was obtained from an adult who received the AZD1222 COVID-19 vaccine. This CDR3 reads CASSPLSGRELFF. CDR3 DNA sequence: TGTGCCAGCAGTCCGTTGAGTGGGCGGGAGCTGTTTTTT.